The 27 T cell receptor beta chains in this list originate from one sample, sequenced in a study of control samples from healthy donors and cancer patients. The assay was immunoSEQ multiplex PCR, and TCRdb's table has in-frame clones only and misses some. This sample has 65,000 to 95,000 clones, with 75% to 90% found just once. Input material: blood. The receptors originated from a man in his fifties or sixties in good health.

V and J are TRBV4-1 and TRBJ2-5; no clear D. Germline V gene data show CDR1 as MGHRA and CDR2 as YSYEKL. This CDR3 has 14 amino acids. Deletions cut 1 base from V and 5 bases from J, with 11 bases between. The CDR3 is CASSQARYVETQYF. The CDR3 region has the DNA TGCGCCAGCAGCCAAGCCCGCTACGTGGAGACCCAGTACTTC.

CDR3 in DNA: TGTGCCAGCAGTCGCTCCGGAGGGCAAGGCTACACCTTC. Translation gives CASSRSGGQGYTF. This sequence joins TRBV6-5 and TRBJ1-2, with D hard to call. V was clipped by 5 bases and J by 8 bases, with 15 bases between them. Germline CDR1 reads MNHEY; CDR2 reads SVGAGI. The CDR3 has 13 amino acids.

This sequence joins TRBV27 and TRBJ1-5; unclear D gene. V was pared by 2 bases and J by 3 bases, with 14 bases between. CDR1 and CDR2 (germline): MNHEY, SMNVEV (reference sequence). The CDR3 covers 16 residues. The CDR3 protein is CASSLAWGFPNQPQHF. The CDR3 bases are TGTGCCAGCAGTTTAGCGTGGGGATTCCCCAATCAGCCCCAGCATTTT.

The chain is built from TRBV12-3 or TRBV12-4 and TRBJ2-1, with D uncertain. V shed 0 bases and J shed 9 bases, with 9 bases lying between them. This CDR3 has 13 residues. The CDR3 coding sequence is TGTGCCAGCAGTTTAGCGCACCTAGTTGAGCAGTTCTTC. This translates into CASSLAHLVEQFF.

This chain links TRBV6-5 with TRBJ2-7, with TRBD1 as a possible D gene (5 bases). CDR3 size: 12 residues. Between the trimmed V and J ends, which lost 8 bases and 2 bases, there was a span of 10 bases. CDR1 is MNHEY, CDR2 SVGAGI, per germline. CDR3 residues: CASQTDPYEQYF. The CDR3 DNA reads TGTGCCAGCCAGACAGATCCCTACGAGCAGTACTTC.

This clone was detected only once. The chain joins TRBV10-3 to TRBJ1-1; 7 nucleotides align to TRBD1. The V segment lost 7 bases and the J segment 5 bases; nucleotides outside the gene matches: 7. The CDR3 has 13 residues. The germline CDR1 and CDR2 sequences are ENHRY and SYGVKD. CDR3 in DNA: TGTGCCATCACCATAGACAGGGTAACTGAAGCTTTCTTT. Its translation: CAITIDRVTEAFF.

The genes are TRBV9 and TRBJ1-1, with 8 bases identical to TRBD1. Germline CDR1 is SGDLS and CDR2 is YYNGEE. With 4 bases clipped from V and 5 bases from J, the junction kept 7 bases outside the gene matches. This CDR3 spans 14 amino acids. The CDR3 DNA sequence: TGTGCCAGCAGCCCCGGACAGGGTTATACTGAAGCTTTCTTT. This translates into CASSPGQGYTEAFF.

The rearrangement links TRBV12-2 to TRBJ2-7; the table's D call, TRBD1, was not checked against the DNA. TRBV12-2 represents a pseudogene. The CDR3 totals 15 residues. The CDR3: CASRSPIGQFYEQYF. The CDR3 nucleotides read TGTGCAAGTCGCTCCCCAATCGGACAGTTCTACGAGCAGTACTTC.

The chain recombines TRBV5-1 with TRBJ1-3; 8 bases are a match to TRBD1. Germline trimming cut 3 bases from V and 3 bases from J; bases unmatched to any gene: 8. The V gene's germline CDR1 is SGHRS and CDR2 YFSETQ. The CDR3 contains 16 residues. This CDR3 reads CASSWAGGISGNTIYF. CDR3 DNA: TGCGCCAGCAGCTGGGCAGGGGGCATAAGTGGAAACACCATATATTTT.

As regards this clone: One end of the junction is discordant with germline, which a read error may explain. The chain recombines TRBV7-7 with TRBJ2-5; D is possibly TRBD2 (6 bases). The germline gives CDR1 SSHAT, CDR2 FNYEAQ (reference sequence). The CDR3 covers 14 residues. CDR3 sequence reads: CASSLGDFEETQYF. In DNA form, the CDR3 reads TGTGCTAGCAGCTTAGGGGACTTTGAAGAGACCCAGTACTTC.

J is TRBJ1-3 and V is TRBV2; possibly TRBD1 for D (6 bases). The length of the CDR3 is 16 residues. Germline CDR1 SNHLY, CDR2 FYNNEI. V dropped 5 bases and J dropped 8 bases, with 22 bases sitting between them. CDR3 sequence (DNA): TGTGCCAGCAGTTTCCTACAGGGTATTCTGAAAGACACCATATATTTT. Protein: CASSFLQGILKDTIYF.

V gene TRBV30 combines with J gene TRBJ2-1; 14 bases fit TRBD2. Germline CDR1 GTSNPN, CDR2 SVGIG (reference sequence). Trimming at V came to 3 bases and at J to 1 base, leaving 17 bases not matched to a gene. This CDR3 is built from 21 residues. CDR3 DNA: TGTGCCTGGAGCCACAAAACTCCGGGACTAGCGGGGGCCCCTTCCTACAATGAGCAGTTCTTC. It translates to CAWSHKTPGLAGAPSYNEQFF.

The rearrangement uses TRBV30 and TRBJ1-1; 7 bases match TRBD1. The CDR3 is 12 amino acids. CDR1 is GTSNPN and CDR2 is SVGIG in the germline V gene (reference sequence). V lost 3 bases, J lost 4 bases, and 2 bases stayed unmatched. CDR3 loop: CAWSPGGTEAFF. In DNA, the CDR3 is TGTGCCTGGAGCCCAGGGGGCACTGAAGCTTTCTTT.

The rearrangement joins TRBV9 to TRBJ2-3; TRBD1 is a possible D gene (6 bases). The V end was cut by 3 bases, the J end by 3 bases, with 11 bases between. The CDR3 extends over 14 amino acids. The V gene's germline CDR1 is SGDLS and CDR2 YYNGEE. CDR3 DNA: TGTGCCAGCAGCGGGGGGCCAGGAACAGATACGCAGTATTTT. It specifies CASSGGPGTDTQYF. The entire variable domain, with the rest obtained from reference TRBV9 and TRBJ2-3, is as follows: DSGVTQTPKHLITATGQRVTLRCSPRSGDLSVYWYQQSLDQGLQFLIQYYNGEERAKGNILERFSAQQFPDLHSELNLSSLELGDSALYFCASSGGPGTDTQYFGPGTRLTVL.

The V gene is TRBV5-1, the J gene TRBJ1-1; TRBD1 agrees at 10 bases. J gave up 0 bases and V 2 bases, and 10 bases lay outside the gene matches. Germline lookup yields CDR1 SGHRS and CDR2 YFSETQ. The CDR3 is 18 residues long. The CDR3 region is CASSFRIATGGLNTEAFF. In nucleotides, the CDR3 is TGCGCCAGCAGCTTTAGGATTGCGACAGGGGGCCTGAACACTGAAGCTTTCTTT. The whole variable domain, remainder taken from reference TRBV5-1 and TRBJ1-1, is KAGVTQTPRYLIKTRGQQVTLSCSPISGHRSVSWYQQTPGQGLQFLFEYFSETQRNKGNFPGRFSGRQFSNSRSEMNVSTLELGDSALYLCASSFRIATGGLNTEAFFGQGTRLTVV.

This chain links TRBV11-3 with TRBJ2-1, with 7 bases matching TRBD2. The V gene end was trimmed by 2 bases and the J gene end by 5 bases; junction bases not matched to a gene: 9. The CDR3 runs 16 residues. Looked up from germline, CDR1 is SGHNT and CDR2 is YENEEA. DNA of the CDR3: TGTGCCAGCAGCTTATCCGGGACTATGGGTAACAATGAGCAGTTCTTC. Encoded protein: CASSLSGTMGNNEQFF.

The chain links TRBV5-5 to TRBJ2-7, with D perhaps assigned TRBD1 or TRBD2 (6 bases each). The CDR3 consists of 13 residues. V gave up 2 bases and J gave up 2 bases, with 8 bases separating them. CDR1 is SGHKS, CDR2 YYEKEE, per germline (reference sequence). The CDR3 spells CASSLRGAYEQYF. DNA of the CDR3: TGTGCCAGCAGCTTAAGGGGGGCCTACGAGCAGTACTTC.

This clone was observed once. CDR3 coding DNA: TGTGCCAGCAGTCGCGGGTCTCGGCAGGCAAACACCGGGGAGCTGTTTTTT. It encodes CASSRGSRQANTGELFF. J is TRBJ2-2 and V is TRBV11-2; perhaps TRBD2 as D (5 bases). V shed 6 bases and J shed 2 bases, with 19 bases lying between them. Germline V CDR1 and CDR2: SGHAT, FQNNGV. CDR3 size: 17 residues.

This clone has just one count. The chain links TRBV19 to TRBJ1-2; 10 positions match TRBD1. This CDR3 has 14 residues. The V gene end was trimmed by 4 bases and the J gene end by 5 bases; junction bases not matched to a gene: 4. CDR1 is LNHDA, CDR2 SQIVND, per germline (reference sequence). CDR3 coding DNA: TGTGCCAGTAGTACCCGACAGGGGGCGTATGGCTACACCTTC. Residues: CASSTRQGAYGYTF.

This rearrangement joins TRBV10-3 to TRBJ2-2, with TRBD2 identical over 8 bases. The trim removed 4 bases at V and 7 bases at J, leaving 5 bases unmatched. The CDR3 is made up of 14 amino acids. Germline values: CDR1 ENHRY, CDR2 SYGVKD. The DNA for the CDR3 is TGTGCCATCAGTGGCGGGGGGATCGGCGGGGAGCTGTTTTTT. It translates to CAISGGGIGGELFF.

As DNA, the CDR3 is TGTGCCAGCAGCTCCGGACTGGTGAATGAAAAACTGTTTTTT. Protein product: CASSSGLVNEKLFF. The chain joins TRBV13 to TRBJ1-4, with D uncertain. Germline V gene sequence: CDR1 PRHDT, CDR2 FYEKMQ (reference sequence). There are 14 residues in the CDR3. The V gene lost 4 bases and the J gene lost 5 bases, with 11 bases spanning the gap.

In this sample, this clone turned up a few times. The rearrangement uses TRBV19 and TRBJ1-1; no firm D call. The germline V and J ends were trimmed by 4 bases and 1 base, with 10 bases remaining between them. CDR1 and CDR2 (germline): LNHDA, SQIVND (reference sequence). The length of the CDR3 is 14 residues. The CDR3 loop reads CASSKPEGNTEAFF. The CDR3 nucleotides are TGTGCCAGTAGTAAGCCGGAGGGGAACACTGAAGCTTTCTTT.

The chain has TRBV6-5 and TRBJ1-4, with TRBD1 as a possible D gene (6 bases). CDR1 MNHEY and CDR2 SVGAGI come from the germline V gene. This CDR3 is 15 amino acids long. V lost 5 bases and J lost 8, with 18 bases in between. This CDR3 is CASSRTDLQGEKLFF. The CDR3 DNA is TGTGCCAGCAGTCGGACAGACCTTCAGGGGGAAAAACTGTTTTTT.

This clone has only a few counts. The rearrangement joins TRBV5-6 to TRBJ1-1; 7 bases are shared with TRBD1. V lost 4 bases to trimming and J lost 1 base; unmatched junction nucleotides: 4. Germline V gives CDR1 SGHDT, CDR2 YYEEEE. The CDR3 is made up of 14 amino acids. This CDR3 reads CASSPGTANTEAFF. The CDR3 nucleotides are TGTGCCAGCAGCCCCGGGACAGCGAACACTGAAGCTTTCTTT.

Only a few counts were recorded for this clone. The rearrangement joins TRBV12-3 or TRBV12-4 to TRBJ1-6; tentatively, D is TRBD1 (5 bases). There are 13 residues in the CDR3. V lost 5 bases to trimming and J lost 14 bases, with 16 bases between them. CDR3 loop: CASSRGSLGALHF. In DNA, the CDR3 is TGTGCCAGCAGTCGAGGGTCGCTGGGGGCCCTCCACTTT.

The chain is built from TRBV2 and TRBJ1-4; no definite D call. The V end lost 7 bases, the J end lost 0 bases, and 12 bases lay between the germline ends. From germline, CDR1 is SNHLY and CDR2 FYNNEI. The CDR3 is 15 residues long. The CDR3 bases are TGTGCCAGCATGACCCGGGGAGCAACTAATGAAAAACTGTTTTTT. Translated, it gives CASMTRGATNEKLFF.

The chain employs TRBV5-4 and TRBJ1-4, with a tentative D call TRBD1 (6 bases). The germline V gene encodes CDR1 SGHNT and CDR2 YYREEE (reference sequence). Between the trimmed V and J ends, which lost 4 bases and 0 bases, there was a span of 7 bases. The CDR3 has 14 amino acids. The CDR3 DNA sequence: TGTGCCAGCAGCCAGGGGTCAACTAATGAAAAACTGTTTTTT. Translated, it gives CASSQGSTNEKLFF.